This T cell receptor beta chain was obtained from a study of a mutant IDH1 vaccine in newly diagnosed glioma. Study summary: With temozolomide cycles, or 4-6 weeks after radiotherapy alone, vaccination was started.

The sample's time point: week 35, safety follow-up. The vaccine gave 300 ug of a 20-mer mutant IDH1 peptide subcutaneously per dose. The study gave patients eight vaccinations in weeks 1, 3, 5, 7, 11, 15, 19, 23. Worth noting for this clone: Antigen unknown.

Whole-study findings and limits: Top-clonotype changes in peripheral T cells seemed unrelated to pseudoprogression. Of all patients, nearly 95% showed vaccine-induced immune responses.

The germline V and J ends were trimmed by 3 bases and 6 bases, with 6 bases remaining between them. This CDR3 region has 11 residues. Germline V gives CDR1 KGHSH, CDR2 LQKENI. Sequencing used immunoSEQ multiplex PCR; TCRdb keeps in-frame clones, though not all of them. In the table there are tens of thousands of clones, roughly 68% of which are singletons. The source material was PBMCs, sampled from a glioma patient whose treatment included an IDH1 peptide vaccine. The chain has TRBV18 and TRBJ2-7, with D perhaps matching TRBD2 (6 bases). This TCR came from a man in his fifties with glioma. The CDR3, as DNA: TGTGCCAGCTCACCCGGGAGCGAGCAGTACTTC. It translates to CASSPGSEQYF.